The 16 T cell receptor beta chains listed next were all sequenced from one sample in a study of T cell responses to AZD1222 COVID-19 vaccine. TCRdb's table, derived via immunoSEQ multiplex PCR, lists solely in-frame clones and lacks some. The sample holds just over 80,000 clones, approximately 90% seen once. The sample was peripheral blood, taken on day 0 of AZD1222 vaccination. The receptors shown here come from an adult in good health.

V is TRBV10-2 and J is TRBJ1-5; weak D call: TRBD1 (6 bases). The CDR3 contains 17 residues. The V gene lost 10 bases and the J gene lost 1 base, with 23 bases spanning the gap. The germline CDR1 and CDR2 sequences are WSHSY and SAAADI. The CDR3: CATSLGRGRGSNQPQHF. For the CDR3, the DNA is TGCGCCACCTCTTTAGGTAGGGGAAGGGGGAGCAATCAGCCCCAGCATTTT.

This chain links TRBV5-1 with TRBJ1-3; D is ambiguous. CDR3 length: 16 residues. V dropped 3 bases and J dropped 1 base, with 14 bases sitting between them. Per germline, CDR1 SGHRS and CDR2 YFSETQ. The CDR3 loop reads CASSSKLGTSGNTIYF. As DNA, the CDR3 is TGCGCCAGCAGCTCTAAACTAGGTACATCTGGAAACACCATATATTTT.

This clone appeared once. V is TRBV5-6 and J is TRBJ1-1, with D unresolved. V lost 4 bases to trimming and J lost 8 bases, with 9 bases between them. There are 11 residues in the CDR3. In germline, CDR1 is SGHDT, CDR2 YYEEEE. CDR3 sequence (DNA): TGTGCCAGCAGCAACAGTGCCGAAGCTTTCTTT. Translating it yields CASSNSAEAFF.

This chain joins TRBV20-1 and TRBJ2-7, with D maybe TRBD1 (5 bases). This CDR3 region has 10 residues. Trimming took off 4 bases at V and 5 bases at J, with 6 bases between the two ends. The germline V gene has CDR1 DFQATT and CDR2 SNEGSKA (reference sequence). The CDR3 region is CSATRDEQYF. The CDR3 DNA is TGCAGTGCTACCAGGGACGAGCAGTACTTC.

The DNA for the CDR3 is TGTGCCAGCAGTTTGACAGTCTCCTACGAGCAGTACTTC. Translation gives CASSLTVSYEQYF. The rearrangement joins TRBV28 to TRBJ2-7; D may be TRBD1 (5 bases). Germline CDR1 MDHEN, CDR2 SYDVKM. V was shortened by 3 bases and J by 0 bases, with 6 bases between the two germline ends. The CDR3 contains 13 residues.

The rearrangement links TRBV7-9 to TRBJ2-5, with TRBD2 matching 8 bases. CDR3 length: 18 amino acids. In germline, CDR1 is SEHNR, CDR2 FQNEAQ (reference sequence). V lost 0 bases, J lost 0 bases, and 9 bases stayed unmatched. This CDR3 reads CASSLASGGVLYQETQYF. CDR3 nucleotide sequence: TGTGCCAGCAGCTTAGCGAGCGGGGGAGTGCTGTACCAAGAGACCCAGTACTTC.

This clone appeared once. The CDR3 loop reads CASSFLIPGATEAFF. The CDR3 coding sequence is TGTGCCAGCAGCTTCCTTATACCCGGGGCCACTGAAGCTTTCTTT. The rearrangement uses TRBV7-9 and TRBJ1-1; possibly TRBD1 for D (5 bases). Germline V lookup: CDR1 SEHNR, CDR2 FQNEAQ (reference sequence). Trimming removed 3 bases from V and 4 bases from J, with 15 bases in between. The CDR3 is made up of 15 amino acids.

V gene TRBV6-5 combines with J gene TRBJ2-3; no clear D. CDR1 is MNHEY and CDR2 is SVGAGI in the germline V gene. CDR3 length equals 14 residues. The V end lost 7 bases, the J end lost 0 bases, and 11 bases lay between the germline ends. The CDR3 coding sequence is TGTGCCAGCAACCCCTGGGTGAGCACAGATACGCAGTATTTT. Residues: CASNPWVSTDTQYF.

This chain links TRBV30 with TRBJ1-2; possible D gene TRBD1, 5 bases. The V gene lost 5 bases and the J gene lost 5 bases, with 12 bases spanning the gap. Germline loops: CDR1 GTSNPN, CDR2 SVGIG (reference sequence). The length of the CDR3 is 12 residues. CDR3 residues: CAWGVGRYGYTF. CDR3 nucleotide sequence: TGTGCCTGGGGGGTGGGACGGTATGGCTACACCTTC.

The DNA for the CDR3 is TGTGCCAGCAGTTCCGCTAGCGGCGCGAACACCGGGGAGCTGTTTTTT. This gives the protein CASSSASGANTGELFF. The J gene is TRBJ2-2, the V gene TRBV6-5; 7 bases are shared with TRBD2. The CDR3 consists of 16 residues. The germline V gene has CDR1 MNHEY and CDR2 SVGAGI. V dropped 4 bases and J dropped 0; count of bases not matched to a gene: 5.

This chain uses TRBV11-2 with TRBJ1-2; D perhaps matches TRBD1 (5 bases). CDR3 length equals 16 residues. With 2 bases removed from V and 8 bases from J, the gap between germline ends came to 21 bases. Germline CDR1 reads SGHAT; CDR2 reads FQNNGV. CDR3 sequence reads: CASSLNQGTQMGGYTF. The CDR3 nucleotides read TGTGCCAGCAGCTTAAACCAAGGGACGCAGATGGGAGGCTACACCTTC.

This chain connects TRBV7-3 to TRBJ1-5; possible D gene TRBD1, 5 bases. Germline V CDR1 and CDR2: SGHTA, FQGTGA. This CDR3 is 18 amino acids long. Trimming took 3 bases from V and 2 from J, leaving 20 bases between them. The CDR3 DNA reads TGTGCCAGCAGCTTTGGGGACCGACTTAACTTTCGCAATCAGCCCCAGCATTTT. Translation gives CASSFGDRLNFRNQPQHF.

In this sample, this clone turned up a few times. The genes are TRBV7-2 and TRBJ2-7, with D unresolved. The CDR3 is 15 residues long. Germline lookup yields CDR1 SGHTA and CDR2 FQGNSA. Trimming took off 2 bases at V and 2 bases at J, with 13 bases between the two ends. The CDR3 DNA reads TGTGCCAGCAGCTTAAATCCGGGTCTGGCCTACGAGCAGTACTTC. Protein sequence: CASSLNPGLAYEQYF.

The CDR3: CASRQTGDLYGYTF. In DNA, the CDR3 is TGTGCCAGCAGGCAGACAGGGGATCTCTATGGCTACACCTTC. J is TRBJ1-2 and V is TRBV27, with 8 bases fitting TRBD1. V lost 6 bases, J lost 4 bases, and 7 bases stayed unmatched. This CDR3 has 14 residues. Germline assignment: CDR1 MNHEY and CDR2 SMNVEV (reference sequence).

V usage is TRBV7-2 and J usage is TRBJ1-1; possible D gene TRBD1, 5 bases. CDR1 is SGHTA, CDR2 FQGNSA, per germline. Trimming left V 5 bases short and J 1 base short, with 11 bases between. This CDR3 comprises 14 residues. DNA of the CDR3: TGTGCCAGCAGCCCGGGACGACCGAACACTGAAGCTTTCTTT. Residues: CASSPGRPNTEAFF. Filled out from reference TRBV7-2 and TRBJ1-1, the complete variable domain reads GAGVSQSPSNKVTEKGKDVELRCDPISGHTALYWYRQSLGQGLEFLIYFQGNSAPDKSGLPSDRFSAERTGGSVSTLTIQRTQQEDSAVYLCASSPGRPNTEAFFGQGTRLTVV.

The gene calls are TRBV5-5 and TRBJ1-5; D not certain. V shed 0 bases and J shed 5 bases, with 6 bases lying between them. Germline V gene data show CDR1 as SGHKS and CDR2 as YYEKEE (reference sequence). The CDR3 extends over 13 amino acids. The CDR3 nucleotides are TGTGCCAGCAGCTTGGACCTATATCAGCCCCAGCATTTT. This gives the protein CASSLDLYQPQHF.